A single sample gave rise to the 14 T cell receptor beta chains below, sequenced in a study of T cells in Graves' hyperthyroidism and ophthalmopathy. RNA transcripts yielded amplified TCR beta CDR3 regions. HTBI primers were employed in a first-round RT-PCR of the TCR CDR3. TCRdb independently ran MiXCR on the multiplex PCR reads; one entry per CDR3 protein. The sample has about 740,000 distinct CDR3 sequences, about 15% seen once. Sequenced material: blood. The receptors come from a woman aged 18-29 years with Graves' hyperthyroidism.

This clonotype came up many times. V and J are TRBV7-2 and TRBJ1-2; no firm D call. The CDR3 is 15 amino acids. Deletions cut 1 base from V and 0 bases from J, with 9 bases between. Germline CDR1 and CDR2: SGHTA and FQGNSA. As DNA, the CDR3 is TGTGCCAGCAGCTTAGTCGTGTTGTCTAACTATGGCTACACCTTC. Translating it yields CASSLVVLSNYGYTF.

This clonotype was observed a handful of times. The gene calls are TRBV15 and TRBJ2-5, with 9 bases aligning to TRBD1. The CDR3 loop spans 16 amino acids. Germline CDR1 LNHNV, CDR2 YYDKDF (reference sequence). The ends lost 5 bases at V and 5 bases at J; junction bases unmatched: 12. The CDR3 DNA reads as TGTGCCACCAGCGACTTAGACAGGGGGAGATCGGAGACCCAGTACTTC. Translating gives CATSDLDRGRSETQYF.

This clonotype has more than one count but fewer than ten. The chain links TRBV7-9 to TRBJ2-7, with a possible D match to TRBD1 (5 bases). This CDR3 is built from 15 residues. Between the trimmed V and J ends, which lost 4 bases and 4 bases, there was a span of 17 bases. Looked up from germline, CDR1 is SEHNR and CDR2 is FQNEAQ (reference sequence). In nucleotides, the CDR3 is TGTGCCAGCAGCTCCTTCGGACAAGATTTTTACGAGCAGTACTTC. As protein: CASSSFGQDFYEQYF.

The J gene is TRBJ2-1, the V gene TRBV29-1, with 9 bases that match TRBD1. CDR1 and CDR2 from the germline V gene are SQVTM and ANQGSEA. V lost 0 bases to trimming and J lost 6 bases; unmatched junction nucleotides: 3. CDR3 size: 14 residues. In nucleotides, the CDR3 is TGCAGCGTTGAAGACTGGGGACAGGGCAATGAGCAGTTCTTC. Amino acids: CSVEDWGQGNEQFF.

The genes are TRBV5-7 and TRBJ2-7; 9 bases line up with TRBD1. TRBV5-7 is known as an ORF, though its function is uncertain. V shed 5 bases, J shed 6 bases, and the junction held 12 bases outside the gene matches. This CDR3 region has 15 residues. CDR3 DNA sequence: TGTGCCAGCAGGCTGGGAGGGACAGGGTTTCCCGAGCAGTACTTC. Its translation: CASRLGGTGFPEQYF.

This clonotype has a count of ten or more. The V gene is TRBV11-2, the J gene TRBJ1-5; possible D gene TRBD1, 6 bases. Germline lookup yields CDR1 SGHAT and CDR2 FQNNGV. The CDR3 sequence is 13 residues long. V lost 3 bases and J lost 5, with 8 bases in between. The DNA of the CDR3 is TGTGCCAGCAGCTTTGGGGGGCATCAGCCCCAGCATTTT. Residues: CASSFGGHQPQHF.

This chain connects TRBV7-9 to TRBJ2-5, with D possibly called TRBD1 or TRBD2 (5 bases each). Germline loops: CDR1 SEHNR, CDR2 FQNEAQ (reference sequence). Trimming shortened V by 5 bases and J by 2 bases, and 15 bases separated the two germline ends. The CDR3 covers 15 residues. CDR3 coding DNA: TGTGCCAGCAGCCAAGGGGCGCCGGGACAAGAGACCCAGTACTTC. Protein: CASSQGAPGQETQYF.

The sample holds many counts of this clonotype. The chain uses TRBV9 and TRBJ2-1; D is unresolved. The CDR3 sequence is 13 residues long. V was trimmed by 0 bases and J by 5 bases, leaving 6 bases between them. The germline CDR1 and CDR2 sequences are SGDLS and YYNGEE. This CDR3 is CASSVAQHNEQFF. Written as DNA, the CDR3 is TGTGCCAGCAGCGTAGCCCAGCACAATGAGCAGTTCTTC. Combining the CDR3 with reference TRBV9 and TRBJ2-1 gives the whole variable domain DSGVTQTPKHLITATGQRVTLRCSPRSGDLSVYWYQQSLDQGLQFLIQYYNGEERAKGNILERFSAQQFPDLHSELNLSSLELGDSALYFCASSVAQHNEQFFGPGTRLTVL.

This clonotype was observed many times. This chain joins TRBV12-3 or TRBV12-4 and TRBJ2-7; TRBD2 aligns across 9 bases. The CDR3 is 15 residues long. V shed 2 bases and J 6 bases; nucleotides not matched to a gene: 8. In nucleotides, the CDR3 is TGTGCCAGCAGTTTATGGCGGGAGGGCCGACCCGAGCAGTACTTC. This sequence encodes CASSLWREGRPEQYF.

V and J are TRBV20-1 and TRBJ1-4; no firm D call. CDR1 and CDR2 from the germline V gene are DFQATT and SNEGSKA (reference sequence). The CDR3 totals 13 residues. Between the trimmed V and J ends, which lost 0 bases and 8 bases, there was a span of 10 bases. As DNA, the CDR3 is TGCAGTGCTAGAGATCTTCCCAGGGAAAAACTGTTTTTT. Amino acid sequence: CSARDLPREKLFF.

This chain's CDR3 is CSVGGTSGSSYEQYF. In DNA, the CDR3 is TGCAGCGTTGGAGGGACTAGCGGGAGCTCCTACGAGCAGTACTTC. The V call is TRBV29-1, the J call TRBJ2-7; TRBD2 agrees at 14 bases. The CDR3 spans 15 residues. With V trimmed by 4 bases and J by 0 bases, 2 bases remained unmatched. Germline assignment: CDR1 SQVTM and CDR2 ANQGSEA.

This clonotype appeared many times. This CDR3 reads CAWWGTEAFF. For the CDR3, the DNA is TGTGCCTGGTGGGGGACTGAAGCTTTCTTT. This chain joins TRBV30 and TRBJ1-1; TRBD1 is a possible D gene (5 bases). The length of the CDR3 is 10 residues. Trimming removed 5 bases at V and 5 bases at J, with 6 bases between. Germline V CDR1 and CDR2: GTSNPN, SVGIG (reference sequence).

Details on this clonotype: One end of the junction varies from germline; a read error may be responsible. The chain couples TRBV29-1 to TRBJ2-1; a weak D match, TRBD2 (5 bases). The germline gives CDR1 SQVTM, CDR2 ANQGSEA. The CDR3 covers 13 residues. As DNA, the CDR3 is TGCAGCGTTGAAGATCACCGGTCGGCAGGACTGCTCTTC. This translates into CSVEDHRSAGLLF.

This chain joins TRBV20-1 and TRBJ2-1, with D maybe TRBD2 (5 bases). CDR1 and CDR2 (germline): DFQATT, SNEGSKA (reference sequence). The length of the CDR3 is 9 residues. The CDR3, as DNA: TGCACTTCGGGGAATGAGCAGTTCTTC. Its protein is CTSGNEQFF.